This T cell receptor (beta chain) was captured by sequencing in a study of T cell repertoires in cytomegalovirus infection. Germline CDR1 and CDR2: KGHSH and LQKENI. The germline V and J ends were trimmed by 3 bases and 1 base, with 6 bases remaining between them. This CDR3 is built from 13 residues. This clonotype was detected many times. TCRdb re-analysed the reads in MiXCR, keeping a single row per CDR3 protein. The sample consists of approximately 490,000 distinct CDR3 sequences, 10% to 12% of them appearing once. This sequence originates from a human donor in good health (CMV status not recorded). Some clones in this sample may be carry-over from other donors' samples. The rearrangement links TRBV18 to TRBJ1-1; D is undetermined. Sequencing was performed on PBMCs. CDR3: CASSPGENTEAFF. CDR3 coding DNA: TGTGCCAGCTCACCGGGAGAGAACACTGAAGCTTTCTTT.